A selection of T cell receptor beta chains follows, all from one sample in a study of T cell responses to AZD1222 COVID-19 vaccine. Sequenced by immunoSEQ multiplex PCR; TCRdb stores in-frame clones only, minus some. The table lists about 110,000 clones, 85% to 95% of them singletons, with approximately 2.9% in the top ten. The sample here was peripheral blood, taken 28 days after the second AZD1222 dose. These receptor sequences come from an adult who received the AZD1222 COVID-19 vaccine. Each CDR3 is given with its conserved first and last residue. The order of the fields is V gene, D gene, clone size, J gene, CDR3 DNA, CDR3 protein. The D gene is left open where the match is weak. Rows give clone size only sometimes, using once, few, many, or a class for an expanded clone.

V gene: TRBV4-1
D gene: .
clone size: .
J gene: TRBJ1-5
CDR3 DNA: TGCGCCAGCAGCCACACCACTCTGGGCAATCAGCCCCAGCATTTT
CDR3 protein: CASSHTTLGNQPQHF

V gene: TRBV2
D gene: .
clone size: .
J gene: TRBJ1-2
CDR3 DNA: TGTGCCAGCAGTGAAGCGAGGCGTGGCCCGGGCTACACCTTC
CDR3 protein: CASSEARRGPGYTF

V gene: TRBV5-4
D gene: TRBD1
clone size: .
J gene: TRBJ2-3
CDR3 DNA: TGTGCCAGCAGCCCTTCAACCGGGACAGGGTTCCCCCCGGATACGCAGTATTTT
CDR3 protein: CASSPSTGTGFPPDTQYF

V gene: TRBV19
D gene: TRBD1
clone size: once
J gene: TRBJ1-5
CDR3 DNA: TGTGCCAGTAGTGGGACAGGGGGCAATCAGCCCCAGCATTTT
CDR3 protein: CASSGTGGNQPQHF

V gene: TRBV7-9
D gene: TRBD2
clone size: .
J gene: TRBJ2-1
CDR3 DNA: TGTGCCAGCAGCCCGCGACTAGCGGGGTACAATGAGCAGTTCTTC
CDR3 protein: CASSPRLAGYNEQFF

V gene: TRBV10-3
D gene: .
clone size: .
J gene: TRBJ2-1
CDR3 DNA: TGTGCCATCACCAGAGGACGGTACAATGAGCAGTTCTTC
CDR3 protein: CAITRGRYNEQFF

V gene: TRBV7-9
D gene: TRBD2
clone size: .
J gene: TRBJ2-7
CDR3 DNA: TGTGCCAGCAGCCAACTAGCGGGAGTGTCTTACGAGCAGTACTTC
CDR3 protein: CASSQLAGVSYEQYF

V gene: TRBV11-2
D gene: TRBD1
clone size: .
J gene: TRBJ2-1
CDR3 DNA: TGTGCCAGCGCTTGGGGTGGGACAGGACGAAATGAGCAGTTCTTC
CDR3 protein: CASAWGGTGRNEQFF

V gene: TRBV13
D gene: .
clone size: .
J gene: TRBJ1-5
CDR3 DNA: TGTGCCAGCAGCTCCGCCAATCAGCCCCAGCATTTT
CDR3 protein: CASSSANQPQHF

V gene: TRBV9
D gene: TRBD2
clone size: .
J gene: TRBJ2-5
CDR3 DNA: TGTGCCAGCAGCGTAGAGGAGCGGGGAACCCAGTACTTC
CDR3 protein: CASSVEERGTQYF

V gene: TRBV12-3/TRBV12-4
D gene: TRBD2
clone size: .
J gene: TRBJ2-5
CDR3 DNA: TGTGCCAGCAGCCTGGCGGGGGGAGAGACCCAGTACTTC
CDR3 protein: CASSLAGGETQYF

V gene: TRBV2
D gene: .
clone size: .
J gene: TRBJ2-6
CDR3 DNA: TGTGCCAGCAGGAAACGAAATAGTGACTCTGGGGCCAACGTCCTGACTTTC
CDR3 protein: CASRKRNSDSGANVLTF

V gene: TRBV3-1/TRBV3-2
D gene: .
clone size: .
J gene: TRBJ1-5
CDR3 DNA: TGTGCCAGCAGCCAATCCTTTCCCACCGGTCAGCCCCAGCATTTT
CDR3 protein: CASSQSFPTGQPQHF

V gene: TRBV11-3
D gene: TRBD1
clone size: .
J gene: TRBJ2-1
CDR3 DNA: TGTGCCAGTAAAAGACAGGGGGCCAACAATGAGCAGTTCTTC
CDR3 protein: CASKRQGANNEQFF

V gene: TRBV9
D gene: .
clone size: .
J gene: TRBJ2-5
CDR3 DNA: TGTGCCAGCAGCGTAGCGGGGAGACAAGAGACCCAGTACTTC
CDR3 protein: CASSVAGRQETQYF

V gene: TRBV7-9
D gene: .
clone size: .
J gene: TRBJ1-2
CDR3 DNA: TGTGCCAGCAGCCCATTCGGGACAAGTACTAACTATGGCTACACCTTC
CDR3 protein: CASSPFGTSTNYGYTF

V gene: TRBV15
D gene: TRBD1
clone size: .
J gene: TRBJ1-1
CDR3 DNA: TGTGCCACCAGCCCGACAGGGGGGGGCACTGAAGCTTTCTTT
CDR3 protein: CATSPTGGGTEAFF

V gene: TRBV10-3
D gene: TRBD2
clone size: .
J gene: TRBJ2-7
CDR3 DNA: TGTGCCATCAGTGAGTCAGGGCGGGGGGCCTACGAGCAGTACTTC
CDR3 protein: CAISESGRGAYEQYF

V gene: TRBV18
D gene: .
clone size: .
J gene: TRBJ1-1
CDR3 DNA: TGTGCCAGCTCACCACCAGGGTTGGCTGGCACTGAAGCTTTCTTT
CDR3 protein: CASSPPGLAGTEAFF

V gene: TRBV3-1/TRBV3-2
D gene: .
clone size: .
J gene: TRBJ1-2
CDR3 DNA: TGTGCCAGCAGCCTCAGCTCAGTCCGGGGCGCCTTCTATGGCTACACCTTC
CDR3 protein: CASSLSSVRGAFYGYTF

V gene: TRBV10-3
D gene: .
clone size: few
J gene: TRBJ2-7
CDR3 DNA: TGTGCCATCAGTGCCGGGGGTCGGTACGAGCAGTACTTC
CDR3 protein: CAISAGGRYEQYF

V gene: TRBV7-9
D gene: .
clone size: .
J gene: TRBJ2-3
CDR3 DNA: TGTGCCAGCAACGTGAGACGCGGACGCACAGATACGCAGTATTTT
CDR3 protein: CASNVRRGRTDTQYF

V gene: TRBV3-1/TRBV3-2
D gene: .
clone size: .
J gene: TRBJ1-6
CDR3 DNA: TGTGCCAGCAGCCACGATGGTGAAGCTTCACCCCTCCACTTT
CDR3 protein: CASSHDGEASPLHF

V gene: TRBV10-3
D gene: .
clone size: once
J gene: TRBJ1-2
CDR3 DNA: TGTGCCATCAGTGGGGCAGACTATGGCTACACCTTC
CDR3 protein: CAISGADYGYTF

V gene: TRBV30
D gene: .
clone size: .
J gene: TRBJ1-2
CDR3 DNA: TGTGCCTGGAATCGCGCAATCCCCTCCTATGGCTACACCTTC
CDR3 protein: CAWNRAIPSYGYTF

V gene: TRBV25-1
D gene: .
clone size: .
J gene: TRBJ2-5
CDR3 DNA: TGTGCCAGCAGTGATGCAATGGGTCGGGAGGAGACCCAGTACTTC
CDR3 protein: CASSDAMGREETQYF

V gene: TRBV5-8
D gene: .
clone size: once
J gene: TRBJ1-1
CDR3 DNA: TGTGCCAGCAGCTTGGAGGAGGCGGGGGACACTGAAGCTTTCTTT
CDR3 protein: CASSLEEAGDTEAFF

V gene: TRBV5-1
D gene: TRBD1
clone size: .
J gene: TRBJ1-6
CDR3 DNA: TGCGCCAGCAGCTTGGTGACAGGGACTAATTCACCCCTCCACTTT
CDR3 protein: CASSLVTGTNSPLHF

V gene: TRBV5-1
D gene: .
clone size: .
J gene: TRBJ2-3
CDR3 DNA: TGCGCCAGCAGCCCGGACTTCAGGGACAGCACAGATACGCAGTATTTT
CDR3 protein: CASSPDFRDSTDTQYF

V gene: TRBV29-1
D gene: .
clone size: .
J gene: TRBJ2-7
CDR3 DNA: TGCAGCGTCGGAGAAAGGGCCACCGGGTACGAGCAGTACTTC
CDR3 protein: CSVGERATGYEQYF

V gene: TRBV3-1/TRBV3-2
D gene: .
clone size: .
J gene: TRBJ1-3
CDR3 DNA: TGTGCCAGCAGCCCAGGTTCCGCCGGCGGCACCATATATTTT
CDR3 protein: CASSPGSAGGTIYF

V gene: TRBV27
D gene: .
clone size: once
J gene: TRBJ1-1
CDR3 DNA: TGTGCCAGCTCCCCGGGGGGGGTAGGAGGCACTGAAGCTTTCTTT
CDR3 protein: CASSPGGVGGTEAFF

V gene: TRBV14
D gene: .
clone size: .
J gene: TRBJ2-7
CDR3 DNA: TGTGCCAGCAGCCAAGAAGGGTGGGGCACCACCGAGCAGTACTTC
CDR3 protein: CASSQEGWGTTEQYF

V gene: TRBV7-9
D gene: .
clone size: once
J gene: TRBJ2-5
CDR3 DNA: TGTGCCAGCCCCCCCGGGACTGTACAAGAGACCCAGTACTTC
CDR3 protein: CASPPGTVQETQYF

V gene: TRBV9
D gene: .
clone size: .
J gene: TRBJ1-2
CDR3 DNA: TGTGCCAGCAGCGCGTCACGGGGGCGGGATGGCTACACCTTC
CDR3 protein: CASSASRGRDGYTF

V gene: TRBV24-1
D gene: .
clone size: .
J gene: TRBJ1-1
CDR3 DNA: TGTGCCACCAGGAACGGAGGGGGGTTATGCACTGAAGCTTTCTTT
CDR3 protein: CATRNGGGLCTEAFF

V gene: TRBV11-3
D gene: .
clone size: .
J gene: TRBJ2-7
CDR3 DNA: TGTGCCAGCAGCTTAGGCAGGGGTGGTGAAGACGAGCAGTACTTC
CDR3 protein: CASSLGRGGEDEQYF

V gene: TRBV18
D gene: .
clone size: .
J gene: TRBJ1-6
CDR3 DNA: TGTGCCAGCTCACCGACCGAATTTCCCGTTAATTCACCCCTCCACTTT
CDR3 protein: CASSPTEFPVNSPLHF

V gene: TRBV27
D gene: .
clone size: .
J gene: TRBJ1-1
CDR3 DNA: TGTGCCAGCAGTGCGCAGGGTTCGGGCACTGAAGCTTTCTTT
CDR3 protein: CASSAQGSGTEAFF

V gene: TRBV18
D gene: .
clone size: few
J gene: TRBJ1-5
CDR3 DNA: TGTGCCAGCTCACCCCAGGGTATAGGGAACAATCAGCCCCAGCATTTT
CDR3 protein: CASSPQGIGNNQPQHF

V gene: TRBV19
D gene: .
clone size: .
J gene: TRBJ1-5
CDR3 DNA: TGTGCCAGTGCAGGAGGTTCTAGCAATCAGCCCCAGCATTTT
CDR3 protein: CASAGGSSNQPQHF

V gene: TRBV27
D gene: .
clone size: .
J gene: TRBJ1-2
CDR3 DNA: TGTGCCAGCAGTTTTCCAGGTTATGGCTACACCTTC
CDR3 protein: CASSFPGYGYTF

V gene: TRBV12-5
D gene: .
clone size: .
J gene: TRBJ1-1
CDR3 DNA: TGTGCTAGTGGTTTGTCGGGATACACATCAAGGGGAAACACTGAAGCTTTCTTT
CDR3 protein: CASGLSGYTSRGNTEAFF

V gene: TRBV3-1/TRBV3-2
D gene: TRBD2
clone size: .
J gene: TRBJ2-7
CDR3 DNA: TGTGCCAGCAGCTCGGGGGGGAACTCCTACGAGCAGTACTTC
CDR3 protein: CASSSGGNSYEQYF

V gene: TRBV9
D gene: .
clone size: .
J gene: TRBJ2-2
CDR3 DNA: TGTGCCAGTGGGACACAGAACACCGGGGAGCTGTTTTTT
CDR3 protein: CASGTQNTGELFF

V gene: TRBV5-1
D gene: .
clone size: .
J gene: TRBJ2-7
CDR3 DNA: TGCGCCAGCAGCTTGAATGCAGGGGAGGGTTACGAGCAGTACTTC
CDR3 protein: CASSLNAGEGYEQYF

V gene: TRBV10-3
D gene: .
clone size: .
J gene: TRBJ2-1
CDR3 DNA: TGTGCCATCAGTGAGTCACTAGGGGTAAAGCGGTTCTTC
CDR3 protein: CAISESLGVKRFF

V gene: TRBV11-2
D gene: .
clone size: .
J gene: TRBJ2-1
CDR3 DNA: TGTGCCAGCAGCACAAAGGGCTATGAGCAGTTCTTC
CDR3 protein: CASSTKGYEQFF

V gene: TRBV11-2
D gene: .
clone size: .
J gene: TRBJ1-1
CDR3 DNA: TGTGCCAGCAGCTTAGCCCTCCGTATGGCTTTCTTT
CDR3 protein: CASSLALRMAFF

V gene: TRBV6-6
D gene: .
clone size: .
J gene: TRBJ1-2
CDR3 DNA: TGTGCCAGCAGCCCGGAATCCCTCTTTGCTAACTATGGCTACACCTTC
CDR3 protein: CASSPESLFANYGYTF

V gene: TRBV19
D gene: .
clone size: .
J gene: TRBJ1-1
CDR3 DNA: TGTGCCAGTAGTACAGCGAGTGGGCTTGAAGCTTTCTTT
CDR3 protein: CASSTASGLEAFF

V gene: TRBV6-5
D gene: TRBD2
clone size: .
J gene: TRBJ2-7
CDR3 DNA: TGTGCCAGCAGTTACTCGAGCGGGAGCGAGCAGTACTTC
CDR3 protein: CASSYSSGSEQYF

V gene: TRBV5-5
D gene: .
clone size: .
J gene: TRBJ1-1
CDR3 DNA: TGTGCCAGCAGCTTGAGTGAGGGTCCGGCTTTCTTT
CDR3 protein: CASSLSEGPAFF